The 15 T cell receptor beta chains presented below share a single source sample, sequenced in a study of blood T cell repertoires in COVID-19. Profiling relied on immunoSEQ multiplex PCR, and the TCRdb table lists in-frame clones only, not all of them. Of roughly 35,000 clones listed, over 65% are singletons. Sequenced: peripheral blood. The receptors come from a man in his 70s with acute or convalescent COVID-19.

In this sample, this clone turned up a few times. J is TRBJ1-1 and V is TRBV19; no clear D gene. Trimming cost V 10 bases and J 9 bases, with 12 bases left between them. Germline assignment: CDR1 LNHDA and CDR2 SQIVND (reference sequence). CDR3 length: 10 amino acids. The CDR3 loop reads CATHYGKAFF. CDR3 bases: TGTGCCACCCACTACGGAAAAGCTTTCTTT.

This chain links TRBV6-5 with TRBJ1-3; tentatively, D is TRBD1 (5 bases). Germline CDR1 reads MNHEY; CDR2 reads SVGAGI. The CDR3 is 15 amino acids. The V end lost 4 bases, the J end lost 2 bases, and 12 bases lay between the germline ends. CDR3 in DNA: TGTGCCAGCAGTTTTGGTCAGGGTACTGGAAACACCATATATTTT. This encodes CASSFGQGTGNTIYF.

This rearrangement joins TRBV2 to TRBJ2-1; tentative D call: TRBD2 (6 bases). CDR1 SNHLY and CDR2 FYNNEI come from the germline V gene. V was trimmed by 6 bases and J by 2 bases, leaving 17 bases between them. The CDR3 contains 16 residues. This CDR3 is CASSADRDLPYNEQFF. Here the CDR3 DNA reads TGTGCCAGCAGCGCGGACCGGGACTTGCCCTACAATGAGCAGTTCTTC.

The CDR3 here is CASSLSGGPYNEQFF. The CDR3 region has the DNA TGTGCCAGCAGTCTAAGCGGGGGCCCTTACAATGAGCAGTTCTTC. This sequence joins TRBV2 and TRBJ2-1, with TRBD2 matching 8 bases. Looked up from germline, CDR1 is SNHLY and CDR2 is FYNNEI. The ends lost 5 bases at V and 4 bases at J; junction bases unmatched: 7. The CDR3 is 15 amino acids.

This CDR3 reads CASSPDLGQGTNQPQHF. As DNA, the CDR3 is TGCGCCAGCAGCCCAGACCTGGGACAGGGGACCAATCAGCCCCAGCATTTT. V and J are TRBV5-1 and TRBJ1-5, with 10 bases that match TRBD1. Germline V CDR1 and CDR2: SGHRS, YFSETQ. Losses at the gene ends were 4 bases for V and 3 bases for J; bases not matched to a gene: 10. This CDR3 is built from 17 residues.

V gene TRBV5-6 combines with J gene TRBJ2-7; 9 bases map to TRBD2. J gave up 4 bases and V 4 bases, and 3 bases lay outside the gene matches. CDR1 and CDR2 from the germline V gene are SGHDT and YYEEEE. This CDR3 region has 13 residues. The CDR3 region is CASSPSGGYEQYF. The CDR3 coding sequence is TGTGCCAGCAGCCCAAGCGGGGGGTACGAGCAGTACTTC.

CDR3 sequence: CASSLGRAKNIQYF. The CDR3 bases are TGTGCCAGCAGCTTAGGGAGGGCCAAAAACATTCAGTACTTC. V usage is TRBV7-2 and J usage is TRBJ2-4; TRBD2 is a possible D gene (5 bases). Trimming shortened V by 1 base and J by 1 base, and 5 bases separated the two germline ends. In germline, CDR1 is SGHTA, CDR2 FQGNSA. CDR3 length equals 14 residues.

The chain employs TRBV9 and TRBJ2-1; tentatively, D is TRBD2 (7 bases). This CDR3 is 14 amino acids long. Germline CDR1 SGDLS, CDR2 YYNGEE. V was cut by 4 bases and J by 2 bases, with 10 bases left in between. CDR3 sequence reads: CASSLGGPYNEQFF. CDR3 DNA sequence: TGTGCCAGCAGCCTCGGGGGGCCCTACAATGAGCAGTTCTTC.

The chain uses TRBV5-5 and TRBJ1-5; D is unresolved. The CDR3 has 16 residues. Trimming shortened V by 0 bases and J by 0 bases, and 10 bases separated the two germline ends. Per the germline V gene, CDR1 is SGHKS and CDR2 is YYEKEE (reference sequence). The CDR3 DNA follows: TGTGCCAGCAGCTTGGACGGTGATTATAGCAATCAGCCCCAGCATTTT. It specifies CASSLDGDYSNQPQHF.

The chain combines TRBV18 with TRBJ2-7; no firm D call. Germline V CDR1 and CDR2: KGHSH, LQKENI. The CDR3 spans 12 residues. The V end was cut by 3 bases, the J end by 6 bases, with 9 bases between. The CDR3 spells CASSPLGIEQYF. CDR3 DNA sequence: TGTGCCAGCTCACCTCTAGGTATCGAGCAGTACTTC.

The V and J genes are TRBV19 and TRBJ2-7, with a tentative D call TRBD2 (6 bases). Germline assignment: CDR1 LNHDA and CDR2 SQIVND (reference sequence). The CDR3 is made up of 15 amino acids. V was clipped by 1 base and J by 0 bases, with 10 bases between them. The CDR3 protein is CASSIAGGISYEQYF. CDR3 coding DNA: TGTGCCAGTAGTATAGCCGGGGGTATCTCCTACGAGCAGTACTTC.

CDR3 bases: TGTGCCACCAGTTCGGGAGCACAGCCCCAGCATTTT. It encodes CATSSGAQPQHF. This chain joins TRBV15 and TRBJ1-5; D not resolved. Germline lookup yields CDR1 LNHNV and CDR2 YYDKDF (reference sequence). Trimming left V 6 bases short and J 7 bases short, with 10 bases between. The CDR3 is 12 residues long.

CDR3 in amino acids: CASSPATVSTDTQYF. DNA of the CDR3: TGTGCCAGCAGCCCGGCGACAGTAAGCACAGATACGCAGTATTTT. The chain employs TRBV11-2 and TRBJ2-3; D may be TRBD1 (5 bases). The V gene's germline CDR1 is SGHAT and CDR2 FQNNGV. V lost 5 bases to trimming and J lost 0 bases, with 12 bases between them. CDR3 size: 15 residues.

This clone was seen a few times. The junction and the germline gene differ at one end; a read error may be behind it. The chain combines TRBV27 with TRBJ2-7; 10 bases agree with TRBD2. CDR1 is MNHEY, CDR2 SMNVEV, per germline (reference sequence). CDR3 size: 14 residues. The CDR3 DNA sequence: TGTGCCAGCAGTAGACTAGCGGGTTCCTCCGAGCAGTACTTC. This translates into CASSRLAGSSEQYF.

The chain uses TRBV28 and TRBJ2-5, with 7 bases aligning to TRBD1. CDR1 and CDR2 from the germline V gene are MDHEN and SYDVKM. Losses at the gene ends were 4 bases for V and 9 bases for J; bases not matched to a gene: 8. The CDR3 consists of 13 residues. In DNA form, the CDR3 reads TGTGCCAGCAGTTCGGACAGGCGAGGGGCCCAGTACTTC. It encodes CASSSDRRGAQYF.